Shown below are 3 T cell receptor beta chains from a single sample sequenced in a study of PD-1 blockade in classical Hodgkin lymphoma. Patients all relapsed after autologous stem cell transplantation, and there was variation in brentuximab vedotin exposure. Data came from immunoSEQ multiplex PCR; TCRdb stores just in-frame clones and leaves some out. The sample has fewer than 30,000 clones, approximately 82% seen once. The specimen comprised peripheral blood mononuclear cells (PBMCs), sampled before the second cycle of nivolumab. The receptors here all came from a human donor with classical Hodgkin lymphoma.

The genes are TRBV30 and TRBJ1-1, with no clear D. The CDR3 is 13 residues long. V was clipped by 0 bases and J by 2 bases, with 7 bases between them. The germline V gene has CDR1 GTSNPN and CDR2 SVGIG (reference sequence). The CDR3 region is CAWSVLYNTEAFF. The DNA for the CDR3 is TGTGCCTGGAGTGTACTCTATAACACTGAAGCTTTCTTT.

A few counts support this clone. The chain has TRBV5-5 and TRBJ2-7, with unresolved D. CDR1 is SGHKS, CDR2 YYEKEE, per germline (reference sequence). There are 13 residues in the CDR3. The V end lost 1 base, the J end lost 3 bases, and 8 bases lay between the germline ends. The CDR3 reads CASSLSLFYEQYF. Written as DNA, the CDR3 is TGTGCCAGCAGCTTGTCTTTGTTCTACGAGCAGTACTTC. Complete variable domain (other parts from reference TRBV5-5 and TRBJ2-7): DAGVTQSPTHLIKTRGQQVTLRCSPISGHKSVSWYQQVLGQGPQFIFQYYEKEERGRGNFPDRFSARQFPNYSSELNVNALLLGDSALYLCASSLSLFYEQYFGPGTRLTVT.

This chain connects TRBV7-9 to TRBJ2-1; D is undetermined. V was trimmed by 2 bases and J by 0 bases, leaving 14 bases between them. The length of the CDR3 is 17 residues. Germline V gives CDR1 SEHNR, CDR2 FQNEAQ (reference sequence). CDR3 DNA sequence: TGTGCCAGCAGCTTAATCCCCAGCCCCAGCTCCTACAATGAGCAGTTCTTC. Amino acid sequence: CASSLIPSPSSYNEQFF.